One and the same sample provided the 14 T cell receptor beta chains below, sequenced in a study of T cells after posttransplantation cyclophosphamide. Data came from immunoSEQ multiplex PCR; TCRdb stores just in-frame clones and leaves some out. The data show 34,000 or so clones, with none appearing a single time. The source material was PBMCs. These receptor sequences come from a woman in her forties or fifties in good health and a related stem cell transplant donor.

At least ten counts were recorded for this clone. This chain joins TRBV10-3 and TRBJ1-5, with 8 bases fitting TRBD1. From germline, CDR1 is ENHRY and CDR2 SYGVKD. J lost 2 bases, V lost 8 bases, and 5 bases had no gene match. This CDR3 has 14 residues. The CDR3 here is CAIGTGIGNQPQHF. The CDR3 region has the DNA TGTGCCATCGGGACAGGCATCGGCAATCAGCCCCAGCATTTT.

This clone was seen repeatedly, ten times or more. J is TRBJ2-1 and V is TRBV7-9; D might be TRBD1 (6 bases). V was cut by 6 bases and J by 4 bases, with 16 bases left in between. The CDR3 is 15 residues long. Germline V gene lookup returns CDR1 SEHNR and CDR2 FQNEAQ (reference sequence). In DNA form, the CDR3 reads TGTGCCAGCAGACGGTCCGGGACACGATACAATGAGCAGTTCTTC. Its translation is CASRRSGTRYNEQFF.

This clone came up many times. J is TRBJ2-7 and V is TRBV6-6; D gene ambiguous. Germline V gene data show CDR1 as MNHNY and CDR2 as SVGAGI (reference sequence). This CDR3 is 12 amino acids long. V gave up 2 bases and J gave up 7 bases, with 9 bases separating them. The CDR3 loop reads CASSYPLEEQYF. CDR3 nucleotide sequence: TGTGCCAGCAGTTACCCACTTGAAGAGCAGTACTTC.

This clone has ten or more counts. The chain combines TRBV2 with TRBJ2-1; 12 bases fit TRBD2. This CDR3 has 14 residues. After removal of 6 bases from V and 5 bases from J, the junction contained 2 bases not matched to a gene. Germline CDR1 reads SNHLY; CDR2 reads FYNNEI. This CDR3 reads CASSGLAGNNEQFF. In nucleotides, the CDR3 is TGTGCCAGCAGCGGACTAGCGGGAAACAATGAGCAGTTCTTC. The entire variable domain, with the rest obtained from reference TRBV2 and TRBJ2-1, is as follows: EPEVTQTPSHQVTQMGQEVILRCVPISNHLYFYWYRQILGQKVEFLVSFYNNEISEKSEIFDDQFSVERPDGSNFTLKIRSTKLEDSAMYFCASSGLAGNNEQFFGPGTRLTVL.

This clone was observed many times. This chain connects TRBV19 to TRBJ2-7, with 9 bases identical to TRBD2. J lost 1 base, V lost 5 bases, and 6 bases had no gene match. Germline lookup yields CDR1 LNHDA and CDR2 SQIVND (reference sequence). The CDR3 contains 15 residues. The CDR3 region has the DNA TGTGCCAGTAGTCCCACTAGCGGGCCTTCCTACGAGCAGTACTTC. The encoded protein is CASSPTSGPSYEQYF.

This clone was counted a few times. The gene calls are TRBV15 and TRBJ2-2; the D gene is possibly TRBD1 (6 bases). V was clipped by 4 bases and J by 7 bases, with 13 bases between them. The CDR3 consists of 14 residues. Germline V lookup: CDR1 LNHNV, CDR2 YYDKDF (reference sequence). For the CDR3, the DNA is TGTGCCACCAGCAACAACAGGGATGGCGGGGAGCTGTTTTTT. It is translated as CATSNNRDGGELFF.

The V gene is TRBV29-1, the J gene TRBJ2-5; a weak D match, TRBD1 (5 bases). The CDR3 consists of 12 residues. V was cut by 5 bases and J by 2 bases, with 9 bases left in between. Germline-derived CDR1 and CDR2 are SQVTM and ANQGSEA. The CDR3 region is CSVSDSQETQYF. The CDR3 nucleotides read TGCAGCGTTTCCGACAGTCAAGAGACCCAGTACTTC.

This clone was picked up many times. The rearrangement joins TRBV19 to TRBJ1-2, with TRBD1 as a possible D gene (6 bases). The CDR3 has 14 residues. The V end was cut by 4 bases, the J end by 3 bases, with 12 bases between. Germline V gene sequence: CDR1 LNHDA, CDR2 SQIVND (reference sequence). The CDR3 protein is CASSSRQAHYGYTF. CDR3 coding DNA: TGTGCCAGTAGTAGCAGACAGGCGCACTATGGCTACACCTTC. Drawing the rest from reference TRBV19 and TRBJ1-2, the complete variable domain is DGGITQSPKYLFRKEGQNVTLSCEQNLNHDAMYWYRQDPGQGLRLIYYSQIVNDFQKGDIAEGYSVSREKKESFPLTVTSAQKNPTAFYLCASSSRQAHYGYTFGSGTRLTVV.

This clone occurred many times. The chain uses TRBV9 and TRBJ2-1; 7 positions agree with TRBD1. CDR1 is SGDLS and CDR2 is YYNGEE in the germline V gene. The CDR3 loop spans 15 amino acids. Trimming at V came to 0 bases and at J to 6 bases, leaving 6 bases not matched to a gene. CDR3 DNA sequence: TGTGCCAGCAGCGTAGAGGGACAGCGAGGCAATGAGCAGTTCTTC. Its protein is CASSVEGQRGNEQFF.

There are many counts of this clone. The J gene is TRBJ2-1, the V gene TRBV5-4, with 9 bases lining up with TRBD1. Unmatched junction bases numbered 7, after V lost 0 bases and J lost 6 bases. CDR1 is SGHNT, CDR2 YYREEE, per germline (reference sequence). CDR3 length: 16 amino acids. In DNA form, the CDR3 reads TGTGCCAGCAGCTTGGGAGGAGGGACAGGGCGCAATGAGCAGTTCTTC. Translating it yields CASSLGGGTGRNEQFF.

This clone has a count of ten or more. CDR3 sequence (DNA): TGCGCCAGCAGTGAGAAGGGTCTAGCGGAGAACAATGAGCAGTTCTTC. It is translated as CASSEKGLAENNEQFF. The chain couples TRBV10-2 to TRBJ2-1, with TRBD2 matching 7 bases. V lost 2 bases, J lost 5 bases, and 9 bases stayed unmatched. Germline V CDR1 and CDR2: WSHSY, SAAADI. The CDR3 spans 16 residues.

This clone was seen at least ten times. The rearrangement links TRBV10-3 to TRBJ2-7; 9 bases line up with TRBD1. Trimming at V came to 11 bases and at J to 4 bases, leaving 9 bases not matched to a gene. The germline V gene has CDR1 ENHRY and CDR2 SYGVKD. This CDR3 region has 13 residues. The CDR3 nucleotides are TGTGCCGCCCGACCGGGACAGGGATACGAGCAGTACTTC. Translated: CAARPGQGYEQYF.

This clone was observed many times. The chain employs TRBV24-1 and TRBJ2-1, with D tentatively TRBD1 (5 bases). V shed 6 bases and J shed 6 bases, with 14 bases lying between them. CDR1 is KGHDR and CDR2 is SFDVKD in the germline V gene. The CDR3 consists of 14 residues. In nucleotides, the CDR3 is TGTGCCACCAGTTTGGCAGGGAACTTCAATGAGCAGTTCTTC. This sequence encodes CATSLAGNFNEQFF.

Ten or more counts support this clone. V is TRBV13 and J is TRBJ2-1; 8 nucleotides align to TRBD2. Looked up from germline, CDR1 is PRHDT and CDR2 is FYEKMQ (reference sequence). The CDR3 has 18 amino acids. The V segment lost 3 bases and the J segment 2 bases; nucleotides outside the gene matches: 12. This CDR3 reads CASSFPPSAGGAYNEQFF. Here the CDR3 DNA reads TGTGCCAGCAGCTTCCCCCCTTCGGCGGGAGGAGCCTACAATGAGCAGTTCTTC.